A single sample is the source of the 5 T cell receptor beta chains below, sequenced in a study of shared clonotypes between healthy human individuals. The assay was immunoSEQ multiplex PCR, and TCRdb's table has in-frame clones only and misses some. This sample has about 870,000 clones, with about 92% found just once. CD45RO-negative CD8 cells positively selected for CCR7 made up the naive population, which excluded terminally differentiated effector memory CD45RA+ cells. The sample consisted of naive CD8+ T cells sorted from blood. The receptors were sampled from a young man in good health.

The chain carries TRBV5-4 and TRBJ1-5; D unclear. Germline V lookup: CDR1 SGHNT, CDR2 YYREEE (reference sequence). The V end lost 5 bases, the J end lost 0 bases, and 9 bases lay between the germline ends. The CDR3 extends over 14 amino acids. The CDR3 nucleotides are TGTGCCAGCAGGCTAATGTATAGCAATCAGCCCCAGCATTTT. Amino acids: CASRLMYSNQPQHF.

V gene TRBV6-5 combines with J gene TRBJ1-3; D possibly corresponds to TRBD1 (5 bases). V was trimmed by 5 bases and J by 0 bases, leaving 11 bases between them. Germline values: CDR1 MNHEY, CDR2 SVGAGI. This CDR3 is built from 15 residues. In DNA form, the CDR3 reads TGTGCCAGCAGTGCGACAGCTAACTCTGGAAACACCATATATTTT. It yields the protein CASSATANSGNTIYF.

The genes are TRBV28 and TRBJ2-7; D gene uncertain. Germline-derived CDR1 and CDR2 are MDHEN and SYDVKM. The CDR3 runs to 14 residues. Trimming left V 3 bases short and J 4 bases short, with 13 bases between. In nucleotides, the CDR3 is TGTGCCAGCAGTTTGGAGAGATATCCATACGAGCAGTACTTC. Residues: CASSLERYPYEQYF.

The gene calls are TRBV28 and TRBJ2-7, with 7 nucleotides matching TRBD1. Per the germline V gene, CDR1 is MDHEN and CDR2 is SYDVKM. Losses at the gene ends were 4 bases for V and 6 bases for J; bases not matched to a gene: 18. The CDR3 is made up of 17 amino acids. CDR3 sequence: CASSSRPTRTGALEQYF. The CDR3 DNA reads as TGTGCCAGCAGTTCCCGACCGACCAGAACAGGGGCTCTCGAGCAGTACTTC.

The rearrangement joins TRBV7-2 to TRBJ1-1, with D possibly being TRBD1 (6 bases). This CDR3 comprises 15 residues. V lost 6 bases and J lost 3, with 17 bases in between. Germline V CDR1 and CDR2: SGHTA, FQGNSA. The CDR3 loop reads CASRRRGEVYTEAFF. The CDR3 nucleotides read TGTGCCAGCAGGCGTAGGGGGGAAGTATACACTGAAGCTTTCTTT. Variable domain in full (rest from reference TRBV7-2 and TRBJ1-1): GAGVSQSPSNKVTEKGKDVELRCDPISGHTALYWYRQSLGQGLEFLIYFQGNSAPDKSGLPSDRFSAERTGGSVSTLTIQRTQQEDSAVYLCASRRRGEVYTEAFFGQGTRLTVV.